This TCR beta chain was recovered during a study of shared clonotypes between healthy human individuals. Study-level background: The donor group consisted of two women and a few men, aged 18 to 49. Study-wide findings and caveats: Some naive CD4 clonotypes, 4% to 6%, turned up in common across a few donors.

Method: immunoSEQ multiplex PCR; TCRdb's copy keeps in-frame clones and lacks some. This repertoire shows over a million clones, about 70% found once; its top ten account for approximately 1.5%. CDR1 and CDR2 from the germline V gene are GTSNPN and SVGIG (reference sequence). The CDR3 is 15 residues long. V shed 3 bases and J 2 bases; nucleotides not matched to a gene: 2. This clone has a single count. Its antigen is as yet unknown. The sequence came from a man younger than 35 in good health. Sequencing was performed on memory CD4+ T cells sorted from blood. Subset meaning: CD45RA-negative fraction. This chain links TRBV30 with TRBJ2-2, with 11 bases that match TRBD2. The CDR3 spells CAWRTSGVNTGELFF. In DNA form, the CDR3 reads TGTGCCTGGAGGACTAGCGGGGTTAACACCGGGGAGCTGTTTTTT. Drawing the rest from reference TRBV30 and TRBJ2-2, the complete variable domain is SQTIHQWPATLVQPVGSPLSLECTVEGTSNPNLYWYRQAAGRGLQLLFYSVGIGQISSEVPQNLSASRPQDRQFILSSKKLLLSDSGFYLCAWRTSGVNTGELFFGEGSRLTVL.